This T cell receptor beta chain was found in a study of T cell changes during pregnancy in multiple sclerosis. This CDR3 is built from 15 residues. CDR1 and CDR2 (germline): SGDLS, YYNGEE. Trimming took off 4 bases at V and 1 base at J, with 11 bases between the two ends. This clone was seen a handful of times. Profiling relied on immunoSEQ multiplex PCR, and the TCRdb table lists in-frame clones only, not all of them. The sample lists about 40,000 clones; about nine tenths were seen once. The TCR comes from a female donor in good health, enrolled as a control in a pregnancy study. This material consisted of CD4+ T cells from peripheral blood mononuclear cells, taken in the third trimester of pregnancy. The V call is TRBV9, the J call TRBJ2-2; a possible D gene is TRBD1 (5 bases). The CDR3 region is CASSPLDRNTGELFF. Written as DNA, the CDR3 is TGTGCCAGCAGCCCCTTAGACAGGAACACCGGGGAGCTGTTTTTT.